This paragraph covers one T cell receptor (beta chain) sequence. Its antigen is unknown. No much larger clone exists at a distance of one base, and base qualities are not known. TCRbeta CDR3 regions were amplified from genomic DNA by means of the immunoSEQ Assay, a bias-controlled multiplex PCR. In the paper's pipeline: The number of nucleated cells in each sample was estimated from the amplification of reference gene primers within the assay. Sequence reads were collapsed and filtered to measure the absolute abundance of every unique TCRbeta CDR3 rearrangement. For each sample, productive Simpson clonality was calculated as the square root of Simpson's diversity index over productive rearrangements. TCRdb took over this immuneACCESS table, retaining in-frame rearrangements with V and J assigned. Such tables are incomplete; in checked studies, under half of the missing clones stem from an unresolved V gene, and the remainder is unexplained. That table supplies the V and J calls and clone size; D and trimming were determined from the DNA. This sample is represented by nearly 250,000 clones; roughly 83% of them were singletons. Of the sample, roughly 6.2% falls within the top ten clones.

The sample belongs to a study of blood T cell repertoires in COVID-19 (dated by TCRdb to 2020 to 2022). With regard to the full study: Collaborator samples came from the United States, Italy and Spain and covered acute and convalescent phases of COVID-19. The material from the prospective study consisted of cDNA or gDNA derived from T cells, B-cell-depleted T cells, or PBMCs. Subjects who had been exposed to COVID-19, were actively infected with it, or had recovered from it provided the deeply sampled blood TCRbeta repertoires that made up the dataset. The repertoires were made available in a free public database intended to serve as a resource for research on the immune response to SARS-CoV-2. The samples were drawn from the first 160 participants of the ongoing ImmuneRACE study and from some 1,300 subjects provided by 6 global collaborators. Nearly every sample came with metadata listing a de-identified subject ID, COVID-19 status, age in years and sex. Where HLA class I and class II types were available, the types were taken from metadata supplied by the sample provider, not from assay-based typing. Findings and caveats that apply to the study as a whole: The amount of clinical and demographic metadata varied by source and participant and was provided uncurated.

One collaborating source in Seattle enrolled patients while the patients were actively infected and followed the patients over time throughout the course of disease. The collaborating institutions used their own protocols to collect whole blood in K2EDTA tubes. For TCRbeta analysis, collaborators shipped samples in one of three forms: frozen whole blood, isolated PBMCs, or DNA extracted from either of those sample types. V is cut back by 3 bases and J by 4 bases, with 5 bases in the junction unmatched. As encoded in the germline V gene (reference sequence), CDR1 is LNHDA while CDR2 is SQIVND. There are 15 amino acids in the CDR3, from cysteine to phenylalanine inclusive. Only the CDR3 DNA stays, 45 bases, in frame from base 1.

This TCR was sampled from an elderly woman with COVID-19, enrolled during active disease. The chain is made from TRBV19 and TRBJ1-2, with 10 junctional bases fitting TRBD1. Sequenced material: peripheral blood. The base sequence is TGTGCCAGTAGTATGGGGACAGGGGCTACCTATGGCTACACCTTC. This translates into CASSMGTGATYGYTF.